The 7 T cell receptor beta chains listed next were all sequenced from one sample in a study of glioma-infiltrating T cells after dendritic cell vaccination. Some clones are missing from TCRdb's copy, which holds only in-frame ones; the method was immunoSEQ multiplex PCR. This sample has around 89,000 clones, with 86% found just once. The specimen comprised blood, sampled before dendritic cell vaccination. These receptors originate from a human donor with glioblastoma.

The V and J genes are TRBV27 and TRBJ1-5; the match to TRBD1 covers 12 bases. Germline CDR1 and CDR2: MNHEY and SMNVEV (reference sequence). This CDR3 contains 14 residues. Trimming at V came to 5 bases and at J to 6 bases, leaving 2 bases not matched to a gene. CDR3 region: CASSQGQGAQPQHF. The CDR3 DNA follows: TGTGCCAGCAGTCAGGGACAGGGGGCTCAGCCCCAGCATTTT.

The J gene is TRBJ2-5, the V gene TRBV5-1, with D possibly matching TRBD2 (5 bases). Germline V gene sequence: CDR1 SGHRS, CDR2 YFSETQ. The CDR3 contains 16 residues. Trimming shortened V by 0 bases and J by 5 bases, and 17 bases separated the two germline ends. For the CDR3, the DNA is TGCGCCAGCAGCTTGGAGCAAGCGGACCTCGGGGAGACCCAGTACTTC. Its protein product is CASSLEQADLGETQYF.

J is TRBJ1-2 and V is TRBV5-1; 11 bases match TRBD1. With V trimmed by 3 bases and J by 8 bases, 6 bases remained unmatched. From germline, CDR1 is SGHRS and CDR2 YFSETQ. The CDR3 totals 14 residues. CDR3 in amino acids: CASSWTGGDSGYTF. DNA for the CDR3: TGCGCCAGCAGCTGGACAGGGGGCGACTCAGGCTACACCTTC. The full variable domain, in which reference TRBV5-1 and TRBJ1-2 provide the parts outside the CDR3, is KAGVTQTPRYLIKTRGQQVTLSCSPISGHRSVSWYQQTPGQGLQFLFEYFSETQRNKGNFPGRFSGRQFSNSRSEMNVSTLELGDSALYLCASSWTGGDSGYTFGSGTRLTVV.

CDR3 DNA: TGTGCCAGCAGTTTGGAGGCAAACACTGAAGCTTTCTTT. Residues: CASSLEANTEAFF. The chain combines TRBV6-6 with TRBJ1-1; D gene uncertain. V gave up 4 bases and J gave up 2 bases, with 8 bases separating them. The CDR3 runs 13 residues. The germline CDR1 and CDR2 sequences are MNHNY and SVGAGI (reference sequence).

V is TRBV6-5 and J is TRBJ1-1; D is uncertain. The CDR3 loop spans 15 amino acids. CDR1 and CDR2 from the germline V gene are MNHEY and SVGAGI. The V end was cut by 7 bases, the J end by 1 base, with 16 bases between. CDR3 coding DNA: TGTGCCAGCATGGCAGCTCACCGAGGGAACACTGAAGCTTTCTTT. This gives the protein CASMAAHRGNTEAFF.

The rearrangement joins TRBV7-2 to TRBJ1-4, with D maybe TRBD1 (5 bases). The germline V gene encodes CDR1 SGHTA and CDR2 FQGNSA. Trimming left V 7 bases short and J 8 bases short, with 17 bases between. CDR3 length: 14 residues. CDR3 nucleotide sequence: TGTGCCAGCACCAAGACCAGGGTAGGGGAAAAACTGTTTTTT. It specifies CASTKTRVGEKLFF.

The chain has TRBV27 and TRBJ2-7; perhaps TRBD2 as D (5 bases). Trimming cost V 5 bases and J 4 bases, with 21 bases left between them. The CDR3 consists of 16 residues. CDR1 and CDR2 (germline): MNHEY, SMNVEV (reference sequence). In nucleotides, the CDR3 is TGTGCCAGCAGTCTTTATTGGGTCGGGAAGGCTTACGAGCAGTACTTC. Translating it yields CASSLYWVGKAYEQYF.